What follows are 27 T cell receptor beta chains derived from one specimen sequenced in a study of T-cell reconstitution after alpha-beta-depleted transplantation in children. Construction of the TCRbeta library involved unique molecular identifiers. TCRdb reanalysed the PCR reads using MiXCR and keeps one entry per CDR3 protein. The sample holds 250,000 to 350,000 distinct CDR3 sequences, 9.9% seen once. The material was PBMCs from the stem cell graft donor, obtained from the stem cell graft. These TCRs come from a human donor who donated a stem cell graft to a child with SCID.

The V gene is TRBV7-2, the J gene TRBJ2-2; the match to TRBD2 covers 9 bases. V shed 7 bases, J shed 0 bases, and the junction held 3 bases outside the gene matches. In germline, CDR1 is SGHTA, CDR2 FQGNSA. There are 15 residues in the CDR3. The CDR3 nucleotides read TGTGCCAGCAACCGCGGGGGGGCGAACACCGGGGAGCTGTTTTTT. Encoded protein: CASNRGGANTGELFF. The whole variable domain, remainder taken from reference TRBV7-2 and TRBJ2-2, is GAGVSQSPSNKVTEKGKDVELRCDPISGHTALYWYRQSLGQGLEFLIYFQGNSAPDKSGLPSDRFSAERTGGSVSTLTIQRTQQEDSAVYLCASNRGGANTGELFFGEGSRLTVL.

This clonotype has more than one count but fewer than ten. V gene TRBV14 combines with J gene TRBJ1-3, with D uncertain. V was pared by 0 bases and J by 0 bases, with 9 bases between. This CDR3 comprises 16 residues. CDR1 is SGHDN and CDR2 is FVKESK in the germline V gene. The CDR3 region is CASSQDLASSGNTIYF. The CDR3 DNA reads as TGTGCCAGCAGCCAAGATCTGGCTAGCTCTGGAAACACCATATATTTT.

The rearrangement uses TRBV6-1 and TRBJ1-5; 9 bases agree with TRBD1. V dropped 6 bases and J dropped 5; count of bases not matched to a gene: 5. This CDR3 contains 14 residues. CDR1 is MNHNS, CDR2 SASEGT, per germline. This CDR3 is CASRGQGWDQPQHF. CDR3 DNA sequence: TGTGCCAGCAGGGGACAGGGATGGGATCAGCCCCAGCATTTT.

This clonotype was observed many times. This sequence joins TRBV29-1 and TRBJ2-4, with a possible D match to TRBD2 (5 bases). Germline CDR1 and CDR2: SQVTM and ANQGSEA. The V gene lost 1 base and the J gene lost 12 bases, with 10 bases spanning the gap. The CDR3 length is 11 residues. The CDR3 sequence: CSVEVGETQYF. CDR3 sequence (DNA): TGCAGCGTTGAAGTCGGGGAAACTCAGTACTTC.

This clonotype was found many times. The gene calls are TRBV12-3 or TRBV12-4 and TRBJ2-3; D gene ambiguous. This CDR3 contains 13 residues. V gave up 8 bases and J gave up 5 bases, with 14 bases separating them. The chain's CDR3 is CASGRLLRDTQYF. CDR3 in DNA: TGTGCCAGCGGAAGGTTATTACGAGATACGCAGTATTTT.

Worth noting for this clonotype: A much bigger clone sits one base away, suggesting this may be a read error. The chain has TRBV6-4 and TRBJ2-1; 13 bases match TRBD2. Germline assignment: CDR1 MRHNA and CDR2 SNTAGT. This CDR3 comprises 13 residues. V lost 6 bases and J lost 15; bases outside the gene matches: 8. The CDR3 DNA reads as TGTGCCAGCAGAGGACTAGCGGGGGTGGTTTGGTTCTTC. This encodes CASRGLAGVVWFF.

This chain joins TRBV20-1 and TRBJ2-3, with TRBD2 matching 14 bases. In germline, CDR1 is DFQATT, CDR2 SNEGSKA (reference sequence). The junction had 10 bases not matched to a gene; V was cut back by 5 bases and J by 0 bases. The CDR3 runs to 18 residues. This chain's CDR3 is CSAPPGLAGGTSTDTQYF. The CDR3 nucleotides are TGCAGTGCTCCCCCAGGACTAGCGGGGGGTACTAGCACAGATACGCAGTATTTT.

The V call is TRBV6-2 or TRBV6-3, the J call TRBJ1-4; D is undetermined. Germline CDR1 is MNHEY and CDR2 is SVGEGT. V lost 7 bases, J lost 0 bases, and 9 bases lay in between. This CDR3 region has 14 residues. The CDR3 bases are TGTGCCAGCACGGCCGGGCCAACTAATGAAAAACTGTTTTTT. Translating gives CASTAGPTNEKLFF.

This clonotype was counted only a few times. The chain combines TRBV20-1 with TRBJ2-1; 14 bases match TRBD2. Looked up from germline, CDR1 is DFQATT and CDR2 is SNEGSKA (reference sequence). The CDR3 runs 16 residues. Trimming cost V 6 bases and J 6 bases; bases outside gene matches: 10. The chain's CDR3 is CSAVRTSGGLRNEQFF. CDR3 nucleotide sequence: TGCAGTGCCGTGCGGACTAGCGGGGGGCTCCGCAATGAGCAGTTCTTC.

This clonotype was seen a handful of times. The chain carries TRBV20-1 and TRBJ2-5; perhaps TRBD2 as D (6 bases). Germline V lookup: CDR1 DFQATT, CDR2 SNEGSKA (reference sequence). This CDR3 region has 14 residues. Trimming cost V 6 bases and J 2 bases, with 16 bases left between them. CDR3 nucleotide sequence: TGCAGTGCCGTAAGGGGCGGAGGGCAAGAGACCCAGTACTTC. Encoded protein: CSAVRGGGQETQYF.

This clonotype has ten or more counts. The genes are TRBV2 and TRBJ2-7; no firm D call. Trimming stripped 3 bases from V and 0 bases from J, with 6 bases between. This CDR3 comprises 13 residues. Germline CDR1 and CDR2: SNHLY and FYNNEI. In DNA form, the CDR3 reads TGTGCCAGCAGTGAGTGGTACTCCTACGAGCAGTACTTC. This gives the protein CASSEWYSYEQYF.

This clonotype was detected a few times. This rearrangement joins TRBV18 to TRBJ1-4; D call uncertain. V was pared by 3 bases and J by 0 bases, with 8 bases between. Per germline, CDR1 KGHSH and CDR2 LQKENI. This CDR3 comprises 15 residues. The CDR3 DNA is TGTGCCAGCTCACCCTCGGCTGCAACTAATGAAAAACTGTTTTTT. This encodes CASSPSAATNEKLFF.

In its sample, this clonotype was seen a few times. The gene calls are TRBV6-1 and TRBJ2-1; TRBD1 might be the D (5 bases). V was cut by 4 bases and J by 7 bases, with 8 bases left in between. CDR1 is MNHNS and CDR2 is SASEGT in the germline V gene. The CDR3 is 12 residues long. The CDR3 DNA is TGTGCCAGCAGTGCGACAGCGAATGAGCAGTTCTTC. Its translation: CASSATANEQFF.

CDR3 nucleotide sequence: TGTGCTAGTGGTTTGTTCCTCGGTACTAGCGGGGGGGCAGGCGGGGAGACCCAGTACTTC. It codes for CASGLFLGTSGGAGGETQYF. This sequence joins TRBV12-5 and TRBJ2-5; 13 bases align to TRBD2. The germline CDR1 and CDR2 sequences are LGHNT and FRNRAP. The J segment lost 5 bases and the V segment lost 2 bases, leaving 17 bases of the junction unmatched. The CDR3 has 20 amino acids.

As to this clonotype: The junction shows a germline mismatch at one end, possibly a read error. The chain is built from TRBV12-3 or TRBV12-4 and TRBJ1-2; 8 positions match TRBD1. The CDR3 runs 15 residues. This chain's CDR3 is CASSLPGTGHYGYSF. In DNA, the CDR3 is TGTGCCAGCAGTTTACCGGGGACAGGACACTATGGCTACTCCTTC.

This clonotype was counted between two and nine times. CDR3 in DNA: TGCAGCGTTACTCAGGACTATGGCTACACCTTC. This gives the protein CSVTQDYGYTF. The V and J genes are TRBV29-1 and TRBJ1-2; no clear D gene. Looked up from germline, CDR1 is SQVTM and CDR2 is ANQGSEA. V dropped 5 bases and J dropped 3 bases, with 7 bases sitting between them. The CDR3 spans 11 residues.

This clonotype was picked up a small number of times. This chain uses TRBV27 with TRBJ2-2; TRBD1 agrees at 9 bases. CDR3 length equals 15 residues. The germline gives CDR1 MNHEY, CDR2 SMNVEV (reference sequence). Trimming took 4 bases from V and 6 from J; bases not matched to a gene: 6. CDR3 loop: CASSWTGAAAGELFF. The CDR3 DNA is TGTGCCAGCAGTTGGACAGGGGCGGCAGCCGGGGAGCTGTTTTTT.

A few counts support this clonotype. The chain combines TRBV5-1 with TRBJ2-3; unclear D gene. The CDR3 length is 15 residues. Deletions cut 4 bases from V and 0 bases from J, with 12 bases between. Germline-derived CDR1 and CDR2 are SGHRS and YFSETQ. For the CDR3, the DNA is TGCGCCAGCAGCACGGAAGATTCTAGCACAGATACGCAGTATTTT. Translating gives CASSTEDSSTDTQYF.

The chain has TRBV29-1 and TRBJ2-7; D may be TRBD1 (5 bases). This CDR3 has 15 residues. Trimming took off 1 base at V and 3 bases at J, with 16 bases between the two ends. The germline CDR1 and CDR2 sequences are SQVTM and ANQGSEA. The DNA for the CDR3 is TGCAGCGTTGAAGGTCAGGGTGATTCTCTCTACGAGCAGTACTTC. Encoded protein: CSVEGQGDSLYEQYF.

There are a few counts of this clonotype. The rearrangement uses TRBV10-1 and TRBJ1-1; 7 nucleotides align to TRBD1. In germline, CDR1 is WNHNN, CDR2 SYGVQD (reference sequence). After removal of 9 bases from V and 1 base from J, the junction contained 5 bases not matched to a gene. This CDR3 has 13 amino acids. The DNA of the CDR3 is TGCGCCAGTAAACAGGGGTGGAACACTGAAGCTTTCTTT. This encodes CASKQGWNTEAFF.

The table lists this clonotype with a few counts. The chain uses TRBV6-6 and TRBJ2-3; D is unresolved. CDR1 and CDR2 from the germline V gene are MNHNY and SVGAGI (reference sequence). Trimming took off 8 bases at V and 1 base at J, with 10 bases between the two ends. This CDR3 is built from 13 residues. The chain's CDR3 is CASLDLRTDTQYF. The CDR3 coding sequence is TGTGCCAGCTTGGACCTACGCACAGATACGCAGTATTTT.

The gene calls are TRBV18 and TRBJ1-6; no reliable D call. CDR3 size: 15 residues. V lost 3 bases and J 0 bases, leaving 6 bases between the germline ends. Germline CDR1 KGHSH, CDR2 LQKENI. CDR3 loop: CASSPESSYNSPLHF. The DNA of the CDR3 is TGTGCCAGCTCACCGGAAAGCTCCTATAATTCACCCCTCCACTTT.

This clonotype was seen only a few times. The chain is built from TRBV5-6 and TRBJ1-2; tentative D call: TRBD1 (5 bases). The CDR3 has 15 amino acids. Trimming took off 5 bases at V and 8 bases at J, with 22 bases between the two ends. Germline V CDR1 and CDR2: SGHDT, YYEEEE. Here the CDR3 reads CASSYGGDGFSGYTF. The CDR3 DNA reads as TGTGCCAGCAGTTATGGGGGTGATGGATTTTCCGGCTACACCTTC.

This clonotype was observed a handful of times. The chain carries TRBV5-8 and TRBJ1-5; 9 bases align to TRBD1. The V and J ends lost 4 bases and 6 bases, in that order; junction bases with no gene match: 14. The length of the CDR3 is 17 residues. The V gene's germline CDR1 is SGHTS and CDR2 YDEGEE. Written as DNA, the CDR3 is TGTGCCAGCAGCGGGGACAGGGTGGAGGGTTTTGGTCAGCCCCAGCATTTT. Its translation is CASSGDRVEGFGQPQHF.

This sequence joins TRBV7-9 and TRBJ2-1; 8 bases map to TRBD1. Germline CDR1 and CDR2: SEHNR and FQNEAQ (reference sequence). Trimming at V came to 5 bases and at J to 8 bases, leaving 8 bases not matched to a gene. The CDR3 runs 14 residues. The CDR3 coding sequence is TGTGCCAGCAGCACAAGGACAGGGTTGGATGAGCAGTTCTTC. Protein: CASSTRTGLDEQFF. Variable domain in full (rest from reference TRBV7-9 and TRBJ2-1): DTGVSQNPRHKITKRGQNVTFRCDPISEHNRLYWYRQTLGQGPEFLTYFQNEAQLEKSRLLSDRFSAERPKGSFSTLEIQRTEQGDSAMYLCASSTRTGLDEQFFGPGTRLTVL.

This clonotype was observed at least ten times. The rearrangement uses TRBV3-1 and TRBJ2-7; 7 nucleotides line up with TRBD2. V lost 4 bases, J lost 3 bases, and 3 bases stayed unmatched. CDR3 length: 13 residues. Germline-derived CDR1 and CDR2 are LGHDT and YNNKEL (reference sequence). In nucleotides, the CDR3 is TGTGCCAGCAGCCTCCCGGGGGGCTACGAGCAGTACTTC. It is translated as CASSLPGGYEQYF.

This clonotype occurred many times. V gene TRBV20-1 combines with J gene TRBJ2-1; 9 bases match TRBD1. Germline V gene sequence: CDR1 DFQATT, CDR2 SNEGSKA (reference sequence). The junction had 24 bases not matched to a gene; V was cut back by 6 bases and J by 9 bases. The CDR3 has 18 amino acids. CDR3 in amino acids: CSANWDRDRVMSRSEQFF. CDR3 DNA: TGCAGTGCCAACTGGGACCGGGACAGGGTCATGTCTAGGAGTGAGCAGTTCTTC.